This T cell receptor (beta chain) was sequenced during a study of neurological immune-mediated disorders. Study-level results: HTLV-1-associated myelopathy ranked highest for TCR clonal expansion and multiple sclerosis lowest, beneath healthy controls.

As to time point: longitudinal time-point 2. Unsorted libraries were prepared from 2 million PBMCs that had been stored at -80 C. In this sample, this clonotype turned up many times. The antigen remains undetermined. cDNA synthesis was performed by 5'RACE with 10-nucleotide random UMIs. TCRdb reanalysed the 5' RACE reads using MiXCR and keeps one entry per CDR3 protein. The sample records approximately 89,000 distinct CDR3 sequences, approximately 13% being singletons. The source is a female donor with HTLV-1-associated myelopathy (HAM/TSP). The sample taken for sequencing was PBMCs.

The CDR3 coding sequence is TGTGCCAGCAGTCGGGACAGGGGCTATGCAGATACGCAGTATTTT. This encodes CASSRDRGYADTQYF. This chain connects TRBV6-2 or TRBV6-3 to TRBJ2-3; 10 nucleotides match TRBD1. The CDR3 loop spans 15 amino acids. Trimming at V came to 5 bases and at J to 4 bases, leaving 6 bases not matched to a gene. Germline V gene data show CDR1 as MNHEY and CDR2 as SVGEGT.